The rows below give T cell receptor beta chains drawn from one sample of a study of regulatory T cells in long-lasting Graves disease. MiXCR, applied by TCRdb to the multiplex PCR reads, yields one record per CDR3 protein. The sample holds roughly 700,000 distinct CDR3 sequences, about 32% seen once. The starting material was peripheral blood mononuclear cells (PBMCs), obtained when the disease was refractory, from a patient treated with antithyroid drugs. The source of these receptors is a female donor with Graves disease. The CDR3 runs from the conserved cysteine through the conserved F or W. D genes are given only for firm matches. Size is stated for part of the rows, as once, few or many counts, or as a class when the clone is expanded.

NA	TRBV5-5	TRBJ2-7	TRBD1	CASSLVGQGSYEQYF
few	TRBV16	TRBJ2-7	TRBD2	CASSQLPATSGSNYEQYF
NA	TRBV29-1	TRBJ2-1	NA	CSVDYWTPGPYNEQFF
NA	TRBV13	TRBJ2-2	TRBD1	CASSFFRDRRTGELFF
many	TRBV11-2	TRBJ2-7	NA	CASSLDEYRLRRYEQYF
few	TRBV6-1	TRBJ1-1	NA	CASSPTGHTEAFF
NA	TRBV20-1	TRBJ2-2	NA	CSANYTGELFF
NA	TRBV30	TRBJ2-1	TRBD2	CAWSSVGSGRRLSYNEQFF
many	TRBV28	TRBJ1-5	TRBD1	CASSLGTTRGPTSNQPQQF
many	TRBV28	TRBJ1-5	TRBD1	CASSSRTGGSAQPQHF
once	TRBV3-1	TRBJ1-2	NA	CASSPPGIRENYGYTF
NA	TRBV6-2/TRBV6-3	TRBJ2-2	NA	CASSLGPSNTGELFF
NA	TRBV11-2	TRBJ1-3	NA	CASSISLSSGNTIYF
NA	TRBV9	TRBJ2-5	NA	CASSVKPSSQETQYF
few	TRBV20-1	TRBJ2-7	TRBD1	CSARTPGTGSYEQYF
few	TRBV20-1	TRBJ1-1	NA	CSALGGTILAFF